These 27 T cell receptor beta chains were sequenced from one sample in a study of neurological immune-mediated disorders. TCRdb fed the 5' RACE reads into MiXCR, producing one record per CDR3 protein. The sample yields approximately 59,000 distinct CDR3 sequences, 5.2% seen once. Specimen: PBMCs. The receptor set was obtained from a human donor with multiple sclerosis. The donor label of this sample is uncertain.

This clonotype has at least ten counts. This chain links TRBV7-2 with TRBJ2-1, with D possibly being TRBD1 or TRBD2 (5 bases each). Germline V lookup: CDR1 SGHTA, CDR2 FQGNSA. The CDR3 runs 17 residues. V lost 7 bases to trimming and J lost 0 bases, with 19 bases between them. CDR3 protein: CASTTISGPYSYNEQFF. As DNA, the CDR3 is TGTGCCAGCACCACAATCTCGGGGCCCTACTCCTACAATGAGCAGTTCTTC.

This clonotype showed up many times. The V call is TRBV7-9, the J call TRBJ2-1; the D gene is possibly TRBD1 (6 bases). Germline V gives CDR1 SEHNR, CDR2 FQNEAQ (reference sequence). The CDR3 consists of 16 residues. Between the trimmed V and J ends, which lost 4 bases and 3 bases, there was a span of 16 bases. Here the CDR3 reads CASSSAGTFHYNEQFF. In nucleotides, the CDR3 is TGTGCCAGCAGCTCCGCCGGGACATTCCACTACAATGAGCAGTTCTTC. Based on the CDR3 plus reference TRBV7-9 and TRBJ2-1, the full variable domain is DTGVSQNPRHKITKRGQNVTFRCDPISEHNRLYWYRQTLGQGPEFLTYFQNEAQLEKSRLLSDRFSAERPKGSFSTLEIQRTEQGDSAMYLCASSSAGTFHYNEQFFGPGTRLTVL.

The table lists this clonotype with many counts. The chain uses TRBV7-9 and TRBJ2-7; TRBD1 might be the D (5 bases). Germline V gene lookup returns CDR1 SEHNR and CDR2 FQNEAQ (reference sequence). V dropped 1 base and J dropped 9 bases, with 13 bases sitting between them. This CDR3 has 13 residues. This CDR3 reads CASSLGWGEVQYF. The CDR3 bases are TGTGCCAGCAGCTTAGGATGGGGCGAAGTGCAGTACTTC.

This clonotype has ten or more counts. The CDR3 protein is CASSPRGGVTDTQYF. Here the CDR3 DNA reads TGTGCCAGCAGTCCCCGCGGGGGTGTCACAGATACGCAGTATTTT. This chain connects TRBV6-5 to TRBJ2-3, with 7 positions matching TRBD2. Germline-derived CDR1 and CDR2 are MNHEY and SVGAGI. The J segment lost 2 bases and the V segment lost 5 bases, leaving 7 bases of the junction unmatched. The CDR3 extends over 15 amino acids.

In this sample, this clonotype turned up many times. The V call is TRBV20-1, the J call TRBJ2-7, with D possibly being TRBD1 (5 bases). CDR1 and CDR2 (germline): DFQATT, SNEGSKA (reference sequence). This CDR3 is built from 13 residues. The germline V and J ends were trimmed by 7 bases and 0 bases, with 13 bases remaining between them. The DNA for the CDR3 is TGCAGTGTCGGACACCCGACCTCCTACGAGCAGTACTTC. It encodes CSVGHPTSYEQYF.

This clonotype was seen repeatedly, ten times or more. The CDR3 bases are TGTGCCAGCAGGAGCCGGGGGTTTGAGGCTAACTATGGCTACACCTTC. It specifies CASRSRGFEANYGYTF. The V and J genes are TRBV6-6 and TRBJ1-2, with a tentative D call TRBD1 (5 bases). This CDR3 spans 16 amino acids. V shed 6 bases and J shed 0 bases, with 17 bases lying between them. Germline V gene lookup returns CDR1 MNHNY and CDR2 SVGAGI (reference sequence).

This clonotype was observed many times. The gene calls are TRBV5-1 and TRBJ2-7; 14 bases fit TRBD2. V lost 7 bases, J lost 6 bases, and 9 bases stayed unmatched. This CDR3 is 15 amino acids long. Germline V lookup: CDR1 SGHRS, CDR2 YFSETQ. The CDR3 sequence: CASSGTSGGGLEQYF. The CDR3 bases are TGCGCCAGCTCGGGGACTAGCGGGGGCGGGCTCGAGCAGTACTTC.

Many counts were recorded for this clonotype. This chain links TRBV24-1 with TRBJ1-5; D call uncertain. Germline V lookup: CDR1 KGHDR, CDR2 SFDVKD. The CDR3 length is 14 residues. With 3 bases removed from V and 0 bases from J, the gap between germline ends came to 5 bases. The CDR3 loop is CATSDGDSNQPQHF. CDR3 bases: TGTGCCACCAGTGATGGGGATAGCAATCAGCCCCAGCATTTT.

This clonotype has a count of ten or more. The chain links TRBV12-3 or TRBV12-4 to TRBJ1-1, with a possible D match to TRBD1 (5 bases). The CDR3 covers 14 residues. Trimming shortened V by 1 base and J by 4 bases, and 10 bases separated the two germline ends. The CDR3 sequence is CASSLGQGVTEAFF. CDR3 DNA: TGTGCCAGCAGTTTAGGGCAGGGCGTCACTGAAGCTTTCTTT.

This clonotype came up many times. V and J are TRBV5-1 and TRBJ2-4, with 7 bases aligning to TRBD1. Trimming removed 5 bases from V and 8 bases from J; junction bases left unmatched: 7. This CDR3 is built from 13 residues. Germline V gene data show CDR1 as SGHRS and CDR2 as YFSETQ. For the CDR3, the DNA is TGCGCCAGCAGTTCGGACAGGAAGGACATTCAGTACTTC. The encoded protein is CASSSDRKDIQYF.

This clonotype was found many times. The DNA of the CDR3 is TGTGCCATCAGTGACGAAGGGAACACTGAAGCTTTCTTT. Amino acids: CAISDEGNTEAFF. The chain links TRBV10-3 to TRBJ1-1; no firm D call. V shed 3 bases and J shed 1 base, with 6 bases lying between them. This CDR3 contains 13 residues. Germline CDR1 reads ENHRY; CDR2 reads SYGVKD.

This clonotype was recorded many times. The V call is TRBV6-1, the J call TRBJ1-5, with unresolved D. The CDR3 consists of 15 residues. The V and J ends lost 6 bases and 0 bases respectively, with 12 bases between them. Germline assignment: CDR1 MNHNS and CDR2 SASEGT. The CDR3 DNA is TGTGCCAGCAGATATCCGGAAGATAGCAATCAGCCCCAGCATTTT. Translation gives CASRYPEDSNQPQHF.

This clonotype occurred many times. J is TRBJ1-1 and V is TRBV20-1, with 10 bases lining up with TRBD1. Trimming took 3 bases from V and 2 from J; bases not matched to a gene: 12. The CDR3 extends over 17 amino acids. The germline gives CDR1 DFQATT, CDR2 SNEGSKA (reference sequence). CDR3 nucleotides: TGCAGTGCTAGGCCCCTTCGGGACAGGGGCGACAACACTGAAGCTTTCTTT. The encoded protein is CSARPLRDRGDNTEAFF.

This clonotype was seen ten or more times. The gene calls are TRBV5-6 and TRBJ1-2; D is ambiguous. The germline gives CDR1 SGHDT, CDR2 YYEEEE. The V end lost 9 bases, the J end lost 4 bases, and 19 bases lay between the germline ends. The CDR3 has 14 residues. CDR3 residues: CATAALLFSYGYTF. CDR3 bases: TGTGCCACCGCGGCCCTCCTTTTCTCCTATGGCTACACCTTC.

This clonotype came up a few times. V gene TRBV27 combines with J gene TRBJ2-3; no clear D gene. The V gene's germline CDR1 is MNHEY and CDR2 SMNVEV (reference sequence). CDR3 size: 13 residues. The V and J ends lost 3 bases and 2 bases respectively, with 6 bases between them. The CDR3 protein is CASSFGDTDTQYF. CDR3 sequence (DNA): TGTGCCAGCAGTTTTGGGGACACAGATACGCAGTATTTT.

The sample holds many counts of this clonotype. The CDR3 region has the DNA TGTGCCATCGGGGAGGAGCTCCGCAATGAGCAGTTCTTC. As protein: CAIGEELRNEQFF. This chain joins TRBV10-3 and TRBJ2-1, with D possibly being TRBD2 (6 bases). The CDR3 has 13 amino acids. V gave up 8 bases and J gave up 6 bases, with 14 bases separating them. Per germline, CDR1 ENHRY and CDR2 SYGVKD.

Ten or more counts support this clonotype. V and J are TRBV29-1 and TRBJ2-5; possible D gene TRBD2, 5 bases. Germline CDR1 and CDR2: SQVTM and ANQGSEA. The CDR3 is 11 amino acids. Trimming pared 7 bases from V and 5 bases from J, leaving 11 bases between. The CDR3 DNA follows: TGCAGCGCGAATAGAGGGGAGACCCAGTACTTC. Protein: CSANRGETQYF. The full variable domain, with the rest looked up from reference TRBV29-1 and TRBJ2-5, is SAVISQKPSRDICQRGTSLTIQCQVDSQVTMMFWYRQQPGQSLTLIATANQGSEATYESGFVIDKFPISRPNLTFSTLTVSNMSPEDSSIYLCSANRGETQYFGPGTRLLVL.

This clonotype was picked up many times. V gene TRBV15 combines with J gene TRBJ1-5; the D is unclear. This CDR3 comprises 16 residues. The germline V gene encodes CDR1 LNHNV and CDR2 YYDKDF (reference sequence). V was pared by 1 base and J by 1 base, with 11 bases between. The CDR3 DNA reads TGTGCCACCAGCAGAGTACCGTTTGGGAGCAATCAGCCCCAGCATTTT. Translated: CATSRVPFGSNQPQHF.

This clonotype showed up many times. This chain joins TRBV12-3 or TRBV12-4 and TRBJ2-1; a possible D gene is TRBD1 (6 bases). V was clipped by 2 bases and J by 8 bases, with 10 bases between them. The CDR3 sequence is 13 residues long. CDR3 loop: CASSLLKGDEQFF. CDR3 nucleotides: TGTGCCAGCAGTTTACTAAAGGGGGATGAGCAGTTCTTC.

This clonotype was picked up many times. J is TRBJ1-1 and V is TRBV5-1, with D possibly TRBD1 on 6 matching bases. The germline CDR1 and CDR2 sequences are SGHRS and YFSETQ. The CDR3 contains 15 residues. Trimming took 4 bases from V and 1 from J, leaving 14 bases between them. CDR3 nucleotide sequence: TGCGCCAGCAGCAGCTCGGGACACCCGAACACTGAAGCTTTCTTT. Protein sequence: CASSSSGHPNTEAFF.

This clonotype was recorded many times. The chain joins TRBV29-1 to TRBJ2-7, with D hard to call. Germline values: CDR1 SQVTM, CDR2 ANQGSEA. This CDR3 is 13 amino acids long. The V and J ends lost 2 bases and 0 bases respectively, with 8 bases between them. As DNA, the CDR3 is TGCAGCGTTGAATCTTCCCCCTCCTACGAGCAGTACTTC. Its protein product is CSVESSPSYEQYF.

This clonotype was observed at least ten times. This chain connects TRBV20-1 to TRBJ2-3; 10 positions match TRBD2. The trim removed 6 bases at V and 4 bases at J, leaving 7 bases unmatched. The germline V gene has CDR1 DFQATT and CDR2 SNEGSKA (reference sequence). CDR3 length equals 14 residues. CDR3 in amino acids: CSAPQRGGPDTQYF. The CDR3 DNA sequence: TGCAGTGCCCCACAGCGGGGGGGCCCAGATACGCAGTATTTT.

The table lists this clonotype with many counts. The chain couples TRBV7-9 to TRBJ2-7, with D possibly TRBD2 on 6 matching bases. Germline CDR1 is SEHNR and CDR2 is FQNEAQ (reference sequence). Trimming left V 2 bases short and J 3 bases short, with 8 bases between. This CDR3 contains 13 residues. The CDR3 loop is CASSLTGDYEQYF. The CDR3 DNA follows: TGTGCCAGCAGCTTAACGGGGGACTACGAGCAGTACTTC.

This clonotype has ten or more counts. This sequence joins TRBV7-9 and TRBJ2-3, with D possibly matching TRBD2 (6 bases). Trimming took 2 bases from V and 1 from J, leaving 19 bases between them. Germline-derived CDR1 and CDR2 are SEHNR and FQNEAQ (reference sequence). The CDR3 length is 18 residues. For the CDR3, the DNA is TGTGCCAGCAGCTTAATCCGTTATAGCGGAAGACGCACAGATACGCAGTATTTT. Encoded protein: CASSLIRYSGRRTDTQYF.

The table lists this clonotype with many counts. The chain uses TRBV5-1 and TRBJ1-1; D is uncertain. Germline V gene lookup returns CDR1 SGHRS and CDR2 YFSETQ. This CDR3 has 15 amino acids. V lost 3 bases to trimming and J lost 0 bases, with 12 bases between them. CDR3 loop: CASSSSGFMNTEAFF. CDR3 sequence (DNA): TGCGCCAGCAGCTCCTCGGGATTCATGAACACTGAAGCTTTCTTT.

This clonotype was detected many times. The chain links TRBV2 to TRBJ2-7; 7 positions match TRBD1. Germline V gives CDR1 SNHLY, CDR2 FYNNEI. The ends lost 6 bases at V and 1 base at J; junction bases unmatched: 0. This CDR3 contains 12 residues. CDR3 sequence: CASSRGSYEQYF. In DNA form, the CDR3 reads TGTGCCAGCAGCAGGGGGTCCTACGAGCAGTACTTC.

This clonotype was observed many times. The chain joins TRBV5-1 to TRBJ2-1; 7 nucleotides align to TRBD2. The CDR3 sequence is 16 residues long. Trimming took 0 bases from V and 7 from J; bases not matched to a gene: 10. Germline V CDR1 and CDR2: SGHRS, YFSETQ. CDR3 bases: TGCGCCAGCAGCTTGGCCGGGGCAACCGGGGGGAATGAGCAGTTCTTC. Translating it yields CASSLAGATGGNEQFF.